This T cell receptor beta chain stems from a study of post-analysis software for immune sequencing data. The CDR3 consists of 15 residues. Germline CDR1 and CDR2: LGHDT and YNNKEL (reference sequence). Whole-study results and caveats: In patients, roughly 5 TRBV segments were more frequent than in controls, with TRBV5-6, TRBV5-1 and TRBV20-1 among them.

With regard to this clonotype: What it binds is unknown.

Libraries were made from TCR beta cDNA, and they carried unique molecular identifiers. There were roughly 1 to 11 million T cells, and 400,000 to 650,000 cDNA molecules came from them. Using its own MiXCR run on the PCR reads, TCRdb lists one record per CDR3 protein. The table records more than 450,000 distinct CDR3 sequences, roughly 45% of them present only once. The V and J genes are TRBV3-1 and TRBJ2-5; 7 nucleotides line up with TRBD2. The end of the DNA fits TRBJ2-7 better, so the J call may be wrong. This clonotype was obtained from a girl aged 5 to 17 with multiple sclerosis. Sequenced material: blood. As DNA, the CDR3 is TGTGCCAGCAGCCAAAATGTCAACGGGGGGTACGAGCAGTACTTC. Translation gives CASSQNVNGGYEQYF.